This T cell receptor beta chain was observed in a study of T cell repertoires in cytomegalovirus infection. Study details: Shared public TCR beta signatures pointed to both CMV infection and a matching HLA type. The study, taken as a whole, reports: Cumulative public TCR beta family frequency identified CMV carriers with the relevant HLA.

A single record per CDR3 protein comes from TCRdb applying MiXCR to the reads. Here the sample spans about 680,000 distinct CDR3 sequences, 24% being singletons. This clonotype is a singleton in its sample. What it binds is unknown. Germline CDR1 SGHVS, CDR2 FNYEAQ. Trimming shortened V by 4 bases and J by 2 bases, and 15 bases separated the two germline ends. The CDR3 totals 15 residues. The J gene is TRBJ2-7, the V gene TRBV7-6; TRBD1 is a possible D gene (6 bases). The sequence was obtained from a human donor in good health (CMV status not recorded). Some clones in this sample may be carry-over from other donors' samples. Specimen: CD8+ T cells from PBMCs. The CDR3 coding sequence is TGTGCCAGCAGCTCGCTCAGGGACATCCCCTACGAGCAGTACTTC. It translates to CASSSLRDIPYEQYF.